This entry is about one TCR beta chain. What it binds is unknown. The entry originates in a study of OX40 agonist ivuxolimab in advanced cancers. At the level of the study: Age averaged around 54 years (range roughly 23 to 79), and approximately 80% were male.

General study points: At 0.1 to 3.0 mg/kg and by week 6, clonal expansion occurred in CD4+ and CD8+ blood T cells.

Trimming took off 0 bases at V and 4 bases at J, with 13 bases between the two ends. In germline, CDR1 is SGHTS, CDR2 YDEGEE. The CDR3 extends over 15 amino acids. Only in-frame clones appear in the TCRdb table, and some are missing; sequencing was by immunoSEQ multiplex PCR. Among 70,000 or so clones listed, more than 80% were seen once. This receptor was obtained from an adult with an advanced solid tumor such as melanoma, head and neck, liver or kidney cancer. Sample: CD4+ or CD8+ T cells sorted from blood, taken in a trial of the OX40 agonist ivuxolimab. V usage is TRBV5-8 and J usage is TRBJ1-2; the D is unclear. The CDR3: CASSLGVSGSYGYTF. Here the CDR3 DNA reads TGTGCCAGCAGCTTGGGGGTTAGCGGGAGCTATGGCTACACCTTC.